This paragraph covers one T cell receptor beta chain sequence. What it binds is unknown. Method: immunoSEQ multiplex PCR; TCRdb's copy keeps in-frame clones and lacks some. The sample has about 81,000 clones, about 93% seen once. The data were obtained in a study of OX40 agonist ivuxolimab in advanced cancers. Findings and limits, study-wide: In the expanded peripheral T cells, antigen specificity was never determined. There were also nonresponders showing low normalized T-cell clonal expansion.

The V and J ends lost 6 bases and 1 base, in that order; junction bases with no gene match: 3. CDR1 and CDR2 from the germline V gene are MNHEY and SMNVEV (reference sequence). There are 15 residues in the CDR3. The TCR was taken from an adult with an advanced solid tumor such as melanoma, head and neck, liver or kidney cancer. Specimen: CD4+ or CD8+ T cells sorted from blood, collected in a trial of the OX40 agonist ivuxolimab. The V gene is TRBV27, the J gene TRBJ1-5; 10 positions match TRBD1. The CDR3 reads CASRTGGLSNQPQHF. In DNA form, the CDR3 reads TGTGCCAGCAGGACAGGGGGCTTGAGCAATCAGCCCCAGCATTTT.